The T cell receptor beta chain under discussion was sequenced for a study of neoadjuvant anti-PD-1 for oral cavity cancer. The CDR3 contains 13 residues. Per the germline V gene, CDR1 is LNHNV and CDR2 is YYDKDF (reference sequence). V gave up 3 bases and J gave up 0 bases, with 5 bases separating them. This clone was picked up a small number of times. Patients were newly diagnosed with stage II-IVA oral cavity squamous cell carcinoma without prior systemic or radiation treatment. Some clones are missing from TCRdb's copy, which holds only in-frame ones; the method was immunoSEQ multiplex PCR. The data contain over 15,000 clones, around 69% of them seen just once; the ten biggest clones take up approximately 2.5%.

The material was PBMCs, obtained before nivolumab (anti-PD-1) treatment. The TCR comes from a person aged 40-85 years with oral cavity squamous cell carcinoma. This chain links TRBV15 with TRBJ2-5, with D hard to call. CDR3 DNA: TGTGCCACCAGCAGCGACAACCAAGAGACCCAGTACTTC. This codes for CATSSDNQETQYF.